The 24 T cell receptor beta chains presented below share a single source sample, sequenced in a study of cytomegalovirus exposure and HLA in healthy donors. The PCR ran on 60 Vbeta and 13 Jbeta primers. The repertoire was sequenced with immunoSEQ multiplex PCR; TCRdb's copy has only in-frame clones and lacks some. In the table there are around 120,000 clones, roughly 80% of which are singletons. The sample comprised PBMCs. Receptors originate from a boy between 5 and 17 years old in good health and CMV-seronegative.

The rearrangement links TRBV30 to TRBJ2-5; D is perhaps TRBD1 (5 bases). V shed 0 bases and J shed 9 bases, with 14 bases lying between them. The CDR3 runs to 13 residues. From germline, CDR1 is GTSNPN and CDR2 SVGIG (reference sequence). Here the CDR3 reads CAWSVSGRVSQYF. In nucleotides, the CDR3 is TGTGCCTGGAGTGTTTCTGGCAGGGTGTCCCAGTACTTC. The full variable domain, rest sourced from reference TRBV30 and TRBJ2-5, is SQTIHQWPATLVQPVGSPLSLECTVEGTSNPNLYWYRQAAGRGLQLLFYSVGIGQISSEVPQNLSASRPQDRQFILSSKKLLLSDSGFYLCAWSVSGRVSQYFGPGTRLLVL.

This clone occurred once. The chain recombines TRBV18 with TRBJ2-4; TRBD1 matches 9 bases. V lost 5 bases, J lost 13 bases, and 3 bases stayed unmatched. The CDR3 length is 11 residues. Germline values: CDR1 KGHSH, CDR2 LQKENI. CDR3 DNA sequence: TGTGCCAGCTCAAGAGGACAGGGGCAGTACTTC. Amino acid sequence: CASSRGQGQYF.

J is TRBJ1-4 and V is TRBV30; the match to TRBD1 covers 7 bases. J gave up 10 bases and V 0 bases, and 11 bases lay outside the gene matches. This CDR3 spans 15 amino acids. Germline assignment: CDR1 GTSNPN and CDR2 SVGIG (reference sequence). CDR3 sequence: CAWSVQGGRMGKLFF. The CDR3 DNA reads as TGTGCCTGGAGTGTGCAGGGGGGTCGTATGGGAAAACTGTTTTTT.

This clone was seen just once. CDR3: CASSVGGTGKNTEAFF. CDR3 bases: TGTGCCAGCAGCGTAGGGGGGACAGGGAAGAACACTGAAGCTTTCTTT. The J gene is TRBJ1-1, the V gene TRBV9, with 9 bases lining up with TRBD1. CDR1 and CDR2 from the germline V gene are SGDLS and YYNGEE. The CDR3 runs to 16 residues. The V segment lost 0 bases and the J segment 1 base; nucleotides outside the gene matches: 4. The full variable domain, completed using reference TRBV9 and TRBJ1-1, is DSGVTQTPKHLITATGQRVTLRCSPRSGDLSVYWYQQSLDQGLQFLIQYYNGEERAKGNILERFSAQQFPDLHSELNLSSLELGDSALYFCASSVGGTGKNTEAFFGQGTRLTVV.

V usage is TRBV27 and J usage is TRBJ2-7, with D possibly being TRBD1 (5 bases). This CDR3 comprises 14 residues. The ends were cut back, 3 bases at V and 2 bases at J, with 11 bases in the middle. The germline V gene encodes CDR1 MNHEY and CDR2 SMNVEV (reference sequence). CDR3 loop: CASSFNDSPYEQYF. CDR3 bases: TGTGCCAGCAGTTTCAATGACAGTCCCTACGAGCAGTACTTC.

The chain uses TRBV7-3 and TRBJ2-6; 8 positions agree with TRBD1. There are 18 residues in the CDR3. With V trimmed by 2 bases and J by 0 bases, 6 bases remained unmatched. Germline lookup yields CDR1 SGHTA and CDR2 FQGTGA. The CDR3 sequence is CASSLRGQGPSGANVLTF. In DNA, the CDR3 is TGTGCCAGCAGCTTACGTGGACAGGGACCCTCTGGGGCCAACGTCCTGACTTTC.

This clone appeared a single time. CDR3 sequence reads: CASREIRAIGEKLFF. CDR3 DNA sequence: TGTGCCAGCAGGGAAATCAGGGCGATCGGTGAAAAACTGTTTTTT. This chain uses TRBV2 with TRBJ1-4; D might be TRBD1 (5 bases). V was pared by 6 bases and J by 7 bases, with 18 bases between. This CDR3 contains 15 residues. The germline gives CDR1 SNHLY, CDR2 FYNNEI.

This CDR3 reads CASSPLAGVSYEQYF. The CDR3 DNA reads TGTGCCAGCAGCCCGCTGGCAGGGGTCAGCTACGAGCAGTACTTC. The gene calls are TRBV7-8 and TRBJ2-7; the D gene is possibly TRBD1 (6 bases). Germline values: CDR1 SGHVS, CDR2 FQNEAQ. The length of the CDR3 is 15 residues. The V end was cut by 5 bases, the J end by 3 bases, with 17 bases between.

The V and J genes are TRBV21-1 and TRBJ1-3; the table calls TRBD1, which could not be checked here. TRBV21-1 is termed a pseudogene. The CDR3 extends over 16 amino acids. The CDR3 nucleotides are TGTGCCAGCAGCATAACAGCCCTTAGGTGTGGAAACACCATATATTTT. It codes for CASSITALRCGNTIYF.

CDR3 nucleotides: TGTGCCAGCACCCTCCCCCTGCGGAATAATGAAAAACTGTTTTTT. It yields the protein CASTLPLRNNEKLFF. The chain joins TRBV6-1 to TRBJ1-4; D is uncertain. Between the trimmed V and J ends, which lost 7 bases and 4 bases, there was a span of 16 bases. This CDR3 region has 15 residues. CDR1 and CDR2 from the germline V gene are MNHNS and SASEGT.

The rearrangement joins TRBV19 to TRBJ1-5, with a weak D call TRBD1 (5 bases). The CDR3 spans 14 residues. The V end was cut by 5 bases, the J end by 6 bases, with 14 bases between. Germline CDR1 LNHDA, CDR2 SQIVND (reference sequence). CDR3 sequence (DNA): TGTGCCAGTAGTGAAAGGGGCTCGAGTCAGCCCCAGCATTTT. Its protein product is CASSERGSSQPQHF.

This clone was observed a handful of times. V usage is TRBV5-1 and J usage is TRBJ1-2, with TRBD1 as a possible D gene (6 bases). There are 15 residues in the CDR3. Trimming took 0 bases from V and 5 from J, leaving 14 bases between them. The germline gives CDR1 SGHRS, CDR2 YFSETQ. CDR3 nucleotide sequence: TGCGCCAGCAGCTTGGATTTTACAGGGACGTATGGCTACACCTTC. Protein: CASSLDFTGTYGYTF.

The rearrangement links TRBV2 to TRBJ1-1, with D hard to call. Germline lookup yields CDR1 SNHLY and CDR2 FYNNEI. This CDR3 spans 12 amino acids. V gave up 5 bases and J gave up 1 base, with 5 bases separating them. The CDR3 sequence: CASSHGNTEAFF. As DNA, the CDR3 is TGTGCCAGCAGTCACGGGAACACTGAAGCTTTCTTT.

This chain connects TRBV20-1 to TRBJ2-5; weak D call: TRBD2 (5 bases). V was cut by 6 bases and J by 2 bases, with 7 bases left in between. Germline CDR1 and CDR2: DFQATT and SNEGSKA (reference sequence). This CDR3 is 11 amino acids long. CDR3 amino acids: CSAREQETQYF. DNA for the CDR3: TGCAGTGCCCGGGAACAAGAGACCCAGTACTTC.

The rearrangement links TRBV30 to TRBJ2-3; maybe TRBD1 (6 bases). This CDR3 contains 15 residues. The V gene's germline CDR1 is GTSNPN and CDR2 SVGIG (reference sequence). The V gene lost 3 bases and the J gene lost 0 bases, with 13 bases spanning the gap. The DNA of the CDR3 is TGTGCCTGGAGCACCGGGACAATGAGCACAGATACGCAGTATTTT. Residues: CAWSTGTMSTDTQYF.

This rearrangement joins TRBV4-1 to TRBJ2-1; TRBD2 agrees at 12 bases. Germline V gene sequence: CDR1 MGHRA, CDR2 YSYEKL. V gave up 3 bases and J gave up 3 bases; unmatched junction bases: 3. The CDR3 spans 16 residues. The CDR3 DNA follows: TGCGCCAGCAGCCATCGACTAGCGGGAGACTACAATGAGCAGTTCTTC. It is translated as CASSHRLAGDYNEQFF.

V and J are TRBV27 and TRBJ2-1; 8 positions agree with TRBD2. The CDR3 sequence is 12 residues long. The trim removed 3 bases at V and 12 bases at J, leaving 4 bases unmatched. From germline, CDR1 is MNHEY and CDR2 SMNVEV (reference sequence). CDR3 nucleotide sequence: TGTGCCAGCAGTTTCGGAAGCGGGGGGCAGTTCTTC. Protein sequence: CASSFGSGGQFF.

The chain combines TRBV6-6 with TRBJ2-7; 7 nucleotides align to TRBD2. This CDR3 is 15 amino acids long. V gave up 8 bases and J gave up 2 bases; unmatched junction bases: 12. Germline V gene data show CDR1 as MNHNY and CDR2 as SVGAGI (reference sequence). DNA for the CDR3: TGTGCCAGCGGTGGGGGGGAAAGAAAGGCCTACGAGCAGTACTTC. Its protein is CASGGGERKAYEQYF.

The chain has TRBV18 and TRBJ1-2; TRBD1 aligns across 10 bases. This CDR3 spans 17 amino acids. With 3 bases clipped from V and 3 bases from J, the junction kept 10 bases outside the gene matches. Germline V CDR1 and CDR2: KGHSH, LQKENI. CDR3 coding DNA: TGTGCCAGCTCACCGTTTACCGGGACAGGGGTTCACTATGGCTACACCTTC. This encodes CASSPFTGTGVHYGYTF.

CDR3 in amino acids: CATSIGLAGNNEQFF. For the CDR3, the DNA is TGTGCCACCAGTATTGGACTAGCGGGAAACAATGAGCAGTTCTTC. The chain uses TRBV15 and TRBJ2-1; 12 nucleotides align to TRBD2. Germline CDR1 and CDR2: LNHNV and YYDKDF (reference sequence). The CDR3 is made up of 15 amino acids. Trimming cost V 6 bases and J 5 bases; bases outside gene matches: 5.

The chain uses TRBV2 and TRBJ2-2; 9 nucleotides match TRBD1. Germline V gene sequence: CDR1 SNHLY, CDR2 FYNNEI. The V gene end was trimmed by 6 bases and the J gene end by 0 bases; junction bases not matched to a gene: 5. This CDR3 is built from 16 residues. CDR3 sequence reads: CASSGGQGTNTGELFF. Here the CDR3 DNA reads TGTGCCAGCAGCGGTGGACAGGGGACGAACACCGGGGAGCTGTTTTTT.

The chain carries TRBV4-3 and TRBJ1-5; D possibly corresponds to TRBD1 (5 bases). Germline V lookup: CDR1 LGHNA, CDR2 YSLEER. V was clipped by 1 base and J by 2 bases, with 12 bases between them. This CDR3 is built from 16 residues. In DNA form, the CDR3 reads TGCGCCAGCAGCCAAGCGTGGGGGGAACGCAATCAGCCCCAGCATTTT. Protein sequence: CASSQAWGERNQPQHF.

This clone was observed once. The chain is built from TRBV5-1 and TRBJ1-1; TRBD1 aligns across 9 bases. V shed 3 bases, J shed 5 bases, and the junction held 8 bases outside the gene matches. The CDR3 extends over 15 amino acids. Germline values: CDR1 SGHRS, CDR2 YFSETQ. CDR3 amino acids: CASSSTGGGGTEAFF. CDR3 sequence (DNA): TGCGCCAGCAGCTCGACAGGGGGGGGAGGGACTGAAGCTTTCTTT.

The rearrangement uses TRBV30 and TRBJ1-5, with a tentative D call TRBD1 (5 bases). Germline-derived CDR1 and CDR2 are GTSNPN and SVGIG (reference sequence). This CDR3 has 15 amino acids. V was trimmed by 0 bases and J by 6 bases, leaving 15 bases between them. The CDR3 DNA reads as TGTGCCTGGAGTGTACGGTCGGGGGGGGGTCAGCCCCAGCATTTT. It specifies CAWSVRSGGGQPQHF.